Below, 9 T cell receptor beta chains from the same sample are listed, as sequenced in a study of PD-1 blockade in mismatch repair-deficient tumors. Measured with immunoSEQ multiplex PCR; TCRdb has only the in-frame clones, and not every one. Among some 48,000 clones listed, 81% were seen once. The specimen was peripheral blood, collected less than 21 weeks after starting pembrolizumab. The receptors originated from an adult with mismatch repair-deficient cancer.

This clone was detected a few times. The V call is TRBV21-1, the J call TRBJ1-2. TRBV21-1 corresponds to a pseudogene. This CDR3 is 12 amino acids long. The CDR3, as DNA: TGTGCCAGGGGGGGAAAACCCGATGGCTACACCTTC. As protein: CARGGKPDGYTF.

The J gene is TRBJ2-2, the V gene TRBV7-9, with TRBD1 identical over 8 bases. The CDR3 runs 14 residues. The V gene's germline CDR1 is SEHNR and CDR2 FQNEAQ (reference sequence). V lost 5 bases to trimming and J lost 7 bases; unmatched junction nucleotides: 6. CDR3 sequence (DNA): TGTGCCAGCAGCACGGACAGGGTGGGCGGGGAGCTGTTTTTT. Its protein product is CASSTDRVGGELFF. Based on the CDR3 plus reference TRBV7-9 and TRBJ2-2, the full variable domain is DTGVSQNPRHKITKRGQNVTFRCDPISEHNRLYWYRQTLGQGPEFLTYFQNEAQLEKSRLLSDRFSAERPKGSFSTLEIQRTEQGDSAMYLCASSTDRVGGELFFGEGSRLTVL.

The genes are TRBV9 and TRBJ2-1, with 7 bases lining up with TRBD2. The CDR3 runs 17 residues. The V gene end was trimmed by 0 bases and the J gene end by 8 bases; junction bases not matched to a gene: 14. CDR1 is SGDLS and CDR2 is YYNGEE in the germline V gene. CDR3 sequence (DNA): TGTGCCAGCAGCGTAGGGGTCTGGGGCGGGAGAGCGTATGAGCAGTTCTTC. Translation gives CASSVGVWGGRAYEQFF.

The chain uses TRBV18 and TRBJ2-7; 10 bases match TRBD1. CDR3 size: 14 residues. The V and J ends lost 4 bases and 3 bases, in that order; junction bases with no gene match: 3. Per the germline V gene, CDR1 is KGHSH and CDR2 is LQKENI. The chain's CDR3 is CASSRGTGVYEQYF. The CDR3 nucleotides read TGTGCCAGCTCACGGGGGACAGGGGTCTACGAGCAGTACTTC.

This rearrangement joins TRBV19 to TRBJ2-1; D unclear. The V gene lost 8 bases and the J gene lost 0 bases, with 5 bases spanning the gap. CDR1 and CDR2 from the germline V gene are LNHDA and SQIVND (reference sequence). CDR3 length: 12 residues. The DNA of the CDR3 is TGTGCCAGTGGTAGCTCCTACAATGAGCAGTTCTTC. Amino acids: CASGSSYNEQFF.

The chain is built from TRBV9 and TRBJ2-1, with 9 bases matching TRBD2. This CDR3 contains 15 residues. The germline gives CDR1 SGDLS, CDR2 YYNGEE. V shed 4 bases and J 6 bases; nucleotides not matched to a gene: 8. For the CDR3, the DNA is TGTGCCAGCAGCCCGAGCGGGGGGCAAGGCAATGAGCAGTTCTTC. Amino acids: CASSPSGGQGNEQFF.

The CDR3: CASSLVGTSGSNEQFF. The CDR3 DNA is TGTGCCAGCAGCTTAGTTGGGACTAGCGGGAGCAATGAGCAGTTCTTC. The genes are TRBV7-9 and TRBJ2-1; 14 bases agree with TRBD2. The CDR3 runs 16 residues. Trimming removed 1 base from V and 6 bases from J; junction bases left unmatched: 2. Germline CDR1 is SEHNR and CDR2 is FQNEAQ (reference sequence).

CDR3 bases: TGTGCCGGGGGGGGACATCAAAACAATGAGCAGTTCTTC. It encodes CAGGGHQNNEQFF. The chain couples TRBV28 to TRBJ2-1; D perhaps matches TRBD2 (7 bases). The CDR3 has 13 residues. Germline-derived CDR1 and CDR2 are MDHEN and SYDVKM. V lost 11 bases, J lost 5 bases, and 16 bases lay in between.

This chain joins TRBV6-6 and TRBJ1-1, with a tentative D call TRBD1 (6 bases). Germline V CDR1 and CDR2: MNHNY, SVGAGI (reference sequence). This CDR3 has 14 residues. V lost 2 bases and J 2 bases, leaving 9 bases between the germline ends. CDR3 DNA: TGTGCCAGCAGTTACGCGGGGACAAACACTGAAGCTTTCTTT. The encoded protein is CASSYAGTNTEAFF.